This T cell receptor (beta chain) was observed in a study of OX40 agonist ivuxolimab in advanced cancers. In the study overall: Patients received intravenous ivuxolimab every 2 weeks at 0.01 to 10 mg/kg.

Notes on the study in general: On average, CD8+ T cells had more expanded clones than CD4+.

Germline V gene sequence: CDR1 MNHEY, CDR2 SMNVEV (reference sequence). The CDR3 sequence is 15 residues long. With 4 bases removed from V and 1 base from J, the gap between germline ends came to 14 bases. The method was immunoSEQ multiplex PCR; TCRdb's version includes in-frame clones alone and lacks a portion of them. This table holds approximately 23,000 clones, 70% to 90% found once. This clone was counted a few times. The antigen is unknown. Patients were ruled out by autoimmune disease history or systemic immunosuppression. The material was CD4+ or CD8+ T cells sorted from blood, obtained in a trial of the OX40 agonist ivuxolimab. This clonotype was sampled from an adult with an advanced solid tumor such as melanoma, head and neck, liver or kidney cancer. The chain is built from TRBV27 and TRBJ2-7; maybe TRBD1 (6 bases). DNA for the CDR3: TGTGCCAGCAGTTCAGCAGGGGAATCGTCCTACGAGCAGTACTTC. Amino acids: CASSSAGESSYEQYF.